This T cell receptor beta chain originates from a study of cytomegalovirus exposure and HLA in healthy donors. Study-wide background: The approximately 130 validation repertoires and the roughly 680 first-cohort repertoires shared a platform, a later analysis reported. Regarding the study as a whole: The majority of TCR sequences were rare, yet some public TCRs appeared in many donors. TCR beta chains numbering more than 150 were designated cytomegalovirus-associated.

About this clone itself: Its antigen remains unidentified.

Separate from the roughly 730-subject first cohort, the approximately 120-subject validation cohort was the one that the donors belonged to. There are 13 residues in the CDR3. The germline V gene encodes CDR1 MDHEN and CDR2 SYDVKM. V lost 1 base and J 7 bases, leaving 11 bases between the germline ends. Profiled with immunoSEQ multiplex PCR; TCRdb holds only in-frame clones, not every one. The sample shows a few hundred thousand clones, less than 90% of them seen only once. This clonotype was sampled from a man aged 18-30 years in good health and CMV-seropositive. The chain uses TRBV28 and TRBJ2-7; D is unresolved. Sequenced input: PBMCs. The CDR3 sequence: CASSLSQLWEQYF. For the CDR3, the DNA is TGTGCCAGCAGTTTATCCCAATTGTGGGAGCAGTACTTC.